One sample yielded the 15 T cell receptor beta chains listed below, sequenced in a study of shared clonotypes between healthy human individuals. The repertoire was sequenced with immunoSEQ multiplex PCR; TCRdb's copy has only in-frame clones and lacks some. The sample contains approximately 620,000 clones, approximately 97% of which appear only once. The sequenced material came from naive CD4+ T cells sorted from blood. Subset defined: CD45RA+ positively selected. The receptors come from a woman in her 30s in good health.

The V call is TRBV5-1, the J call TRBJ2-7, with D maybe TRBD2 (6 bases). The CDR3 runs to 15 residues. The V gene lost 0 bases and the J gene lost 5 bases, with 15 bases spanning the gap. Looked up from germline, CDR1 is SGHRS and CDR2 is YFSETQ. The CDR3 is CASSLVASGVHEQYF. In DNA form, the CDR3 reads TGCGCCAGCAGCTTGGTGGCCTCGGGGGTCCACGAGCAGTACTTC.

The CDR3 DNA sequence: TGTGCCAGCAGTTTAGAAGGGGTTAAGACCCAGTACTTC. It specifies CASSLEGVKTQYF. The chain links TRBV28 to TRBJ2-5; possible D gene TRBD1, 5 bases. In germline, CDR1 is MDHEN, CDR2 SYDVKM. The germline V and J ends were trimmed by 2 bases and 6 bases, with 10 bases remaining between them. The CDR3 is 13 residues long.

The chain carries TRBV5-4 and TRBJ1-5; D unclear. CDR1 is SGHNT and CDR2 is YYREEE in the germline V gene (reference sequence). V shed 3 bases and J shed 6 bases, with 7 bases lying between them. This CDR3 has 12 amino acids. This CDR3 is CASSSWGQPQHF. In DNA, the CDR3 is TGTGCCAGCAGCTCGTGGGGTCAGCCCCAGCATTTT.

This chain connects TRBV6-5 to TRBJ2-6, with D hard to call. CDR1 and CDR2 (germline): MNHEY, SVGAGI. The CDR3 runs 15 residues. Trimming stripped 7 bases from V and 0 bases from J, with 10 bases between. The CDR3 nucleotides are TGTGCCAGCACTAACATAAACTCTGGGGCCAACGTCCTGACTTTC. This gives the protein CASTNINSGANVLTF.

J is TRBJ1-5 and V is TRBV18; TRBD1 agrees at 7 bases. CDR1 and CDR2 (germline): KGHSH, LQKENI. The CDR3 covers 14 residues. V lost 8 bases to trimming and J lost 5 bases; unmatched junction nucleotides: 9. CDR3 in amino acids: CASASGTGDQPQHF. The CDR3 DNA follows: TGTGCCAGCGCCTCGGGAACAGGGGATCAGCCCCAGCATTTT.

The gene calls are TRBV11-3 and TRBJ2-7; a possible D gene is TRBD1 (6 bases). The germline gives CDR1 SGHNT, CDR2 YENEEA. V was cut by 7 bases and J by 2 bases, with 15 bases left in between. The CDR3 contains 14 residues. The CDR3 DNA reads TGTGCCAGCATCACGGTAGGGGGACCCTACGAGCAGTACTTC. This encodes CASITVGGPYEQYF.

This chain uses TRBV5-4 with TRBJ2-3; 12 bases align to TRBD2. V lost 4 bases to trimming and J lost 4 bases; unmatched junction nucleotides: 10. Germline CDR1 SGHNT, CDR2 YYREEE (reference sequence). The length of the CDR3 is 17 residues. In DNA form, the CDR3 reads TGTGCCAGCAGCCACCAAGGACTAGCGGGAATGGCAGATACGCAGTATTTT. It is translated as CASSHQGLAGMADTQYF.

The chain links TRBV28 to TRBJ2-1; 10 nucleotides line up with TRBD1. The trim removed 6 bases at V and 7 bases at J, leaving 15 bases unmatched. This CDR3 is 17 amino acids long. CDR1 is MDHEN and CDR2 is SYDVKM in the germline V gene. The DNA of the CDR3 is TGTGCCAGCAGCCATCCGTCCGACAGGGGGCTTTGGAATGAGCAGTTCTTC. Translation gives CASSHPSDRGLWNEQFF.

The chain employs TRBV6-1 and TRBJ2-1, with D uncertain. CDR3 size: 15 residues. Trimming took 2 bases from V and 7 from J, leaving 15 bases between them. In germline, CDR1 is MNHNS, CDR2 SASEGT. The CDR3 DNA sequence: TGTGCCAGCAGTGAACGAAGGATTAACGGGAATGAGCAGTTCTTC. Translated: CASSERRINGNEQFF.

The genes are TRBV5-4 and TRBJ2-5, with a possible D match to TRBD2 (6 bases). CDR1 and CDR2 (germline): SGHNT, YYREEE (reference sequence). This CDR3 contains 15 residues. V lost 4 bases to trimming and J lost 4 bases, with 17 bases between them. Here the CDR3 reads CASSRERWGRETQYF. The DNA for the CDR3 is TGTGCCAGCAGCCGGGAGCGCTGGGGCCGAGAGACCCAGTACTTC.

This chain links TRBV9 with TRBJ1-5; D might be TRBD1 (5 bases). The V end was cut by 4 bases, the J end by 7 bases, with 15 bases between. Per the germline V gene, CDR1 is SGDLS and CDR2 is YYNGEE. The CDR3 runs to 14 residues. The CDR3 sequence: CASSQTGGGQPQHF. CDR3 DNA sequence: TGTGCCAGCAGCCAAACAGGCGGGGGACAGCCCCAGCATTTT.

V is TRBV6-5 and J is TRBJ1-1; 9 nucleotides agree with TRBD1. CDR1 and CDR2 (germline): MNHEY, SVGAGI. The CDR3 runs 15 residues. V lost 6 bases, J lost 4 bases, and 9 bases stayed unmatched. DNA for the CDR3: TGTGCCAGCAGCGAACCGGGACAGGGAGTCACTGAAGCTTTCTTT. The encoded protein is CASSEPGQGVTEAFF.

This rearrangement joins TRBV4-1 to TRBJ2-1; TRBD1 matches 8 bases. Looked up from germline, CDR1 is MGHRA and CDR2 is YSYEKL. The CDR3 runs to 16 residues. V lost 5 bases, J lost 3 bases, and 9 bases stayed unmatched. The CDR3 sequence: CASSSSRGRGYNEQFF. CDR3 in DNA: TGCGCCAGCAGCTCCTCCAGGGGGCGAGGCTACAATGAGCAGTTCTTC.

The chain has TRBV19 and TRBJ2-2; possible D gene TRBD1, 7 bases. Germline V CDR1 and CDR2: LNHDA, SQIVND (reference sequence). V was trimmed by 7 bases and J by 6 bases, leaving 27 bases between them. The CDR3 contains 18 residues. The CDR3 sequence is CASTPGQDRRRRAGELFF. In DNA, the CDR3 is TGTGCCAGTACCCCTGGACAGGATAGGAGGAGGAGGGCCGGGGAGCTGTTTTTT.

V is TRBV15 and J is TRBJ2-1, with D perhaps given as TRBD1 or TRBD2 (5 bases each). The germline V and J ends were trimmed by 5 bases and 5 bases, with 10 bases remaining between them. Germline CDR1 and CDR2: LNHNV and YYDKDF (reference sequence). The CDR3 sequence is 13 residues long. CDR3 protein: CATSPGAHNEQFF. The CDR3 bases are TGTGCCACCAGCCCCGGGGCTCACAATGAGCAGTTCTTC.